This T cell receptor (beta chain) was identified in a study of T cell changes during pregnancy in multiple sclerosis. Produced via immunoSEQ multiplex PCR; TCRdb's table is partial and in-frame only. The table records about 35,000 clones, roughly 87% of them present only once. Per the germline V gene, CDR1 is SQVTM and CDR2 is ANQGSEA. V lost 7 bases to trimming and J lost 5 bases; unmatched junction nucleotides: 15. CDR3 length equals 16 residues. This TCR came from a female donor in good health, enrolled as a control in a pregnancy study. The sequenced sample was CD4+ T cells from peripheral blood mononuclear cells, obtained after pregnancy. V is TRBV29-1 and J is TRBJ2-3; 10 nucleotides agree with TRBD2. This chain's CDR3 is CSASAPLAGVRDTQYF. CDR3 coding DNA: TGCAGCGCATCCGCCCCGCTAGCGGGAGTCAGAGATACGCAGTATTTT.